This entry describes one TCR beta chain. The antigen remains unidentified. The data originate from a study of identical twins. cDNA molecules carried unique molecular identifiers, and template switching added a universal primer site. TCRdb re-derived calls from the 5' RACE reads in MiXCR, one entry per CDR3 protein. This table has hundreds of thousands of distinct CDR3 sequences, under 9% appearing once. The ends were cut back, 3 bases at V and 3 bases at J, with 12 bases in the middle. The germline CDR1 and CDR2 sequences are DFQATT and SNEGSKA (reference sequence). The CDR3 loop spans 13 amino acids. Notes on the study in general: Excess low generation probability was seen in twin-shared out-of-frame alpha sequences. Memory repertoires showed no such pattern, whereas abundant cord blood beta clonotypes carried fewer insertions.

These data were also reused for a study on yellow fever vaccine responses in identical twins.

This clonotype was obtained from a woman aged 18-29 years in good health. The chain employs TRBV20-1 and TRBJ2-7; perhaps TRBD2 as D (6 bases). Material for sequencing was PBMCs. The CDR3 nucleotides read TGCAGTGCTAGTTTTTCGCGGGACTACGAGCAGTACTTC. Protein sequence: CSASFSRDYEQYF.